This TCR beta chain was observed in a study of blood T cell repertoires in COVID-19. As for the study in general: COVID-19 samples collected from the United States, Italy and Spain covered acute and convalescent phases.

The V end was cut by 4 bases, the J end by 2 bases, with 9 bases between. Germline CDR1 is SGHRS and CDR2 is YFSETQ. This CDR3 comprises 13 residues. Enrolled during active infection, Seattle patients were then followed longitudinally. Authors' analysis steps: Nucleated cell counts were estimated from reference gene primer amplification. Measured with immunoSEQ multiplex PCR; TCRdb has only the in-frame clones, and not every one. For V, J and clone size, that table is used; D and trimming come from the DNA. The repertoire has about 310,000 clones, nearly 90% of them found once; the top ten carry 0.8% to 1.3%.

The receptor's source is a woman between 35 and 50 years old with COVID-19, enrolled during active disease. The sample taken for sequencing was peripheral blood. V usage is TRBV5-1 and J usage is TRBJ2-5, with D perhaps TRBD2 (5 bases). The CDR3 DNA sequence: TGCGCCAGCAGCGTTAGCGCGCAAGAGACCCAGTACTTC. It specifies CASSVSAQETQYF.